This TCR beta chain was captured in a study of T cells in tuberculosis. The V and J ends lost 1 base and 0 bases respectively, with 8 bases between them. CDR1 is SGHTS, CDR2 YDEGEE, per germline. The CDR3 length is 15 residues. Profiled with immunoSEQ multiplex PCR; TCRdb holds only in-frame clones, not every one. Of 30,000 to 45,000 clones in the sample, 85% to 95% were seen once. The chain carries TRBV5-8 and TRBJ2-1; perhaps TRBD1 as D (5 bases). The receptor comes from a donor aged 5 to 30 with latent tuberculosis or without tuberculosis infection. Some clones in this sample may be carry-over from other donors' samples. The sample comprised PBMCs. The CDR3 region has the DNA TGTGCCAGCAGCTTGCACAGGTCCTCCTACAATGAGCAGTTCTTC. Translating gives CASSLHRSSYNEQFF.